These 25 T cell receptor beta chains came from one sample sequenced in a study of T cells in tuberculosis. Sorting used thawed, overnight-rested PBMC stained with anti-CD3, a viability dye and GMM-loaded CD1B tetramer. The lipid loaded on the CD1B tetramers was C32 glucose monomycolate from Rhodococcus equi. TCRdb's copy holds only in-frame clones and misses some; the assay was immunoSEQ multiplex PCR. The data contain about 59,000 clones, around 81% of them singletons. The specimen was CD1b-GMM tetramer-negative cells sorted from PBMCs. These receptors came from an adult woman with latent tuberculosis.

The chain employs TRBV6-5 and TRBJ2-2; D gene uncertain. V dropped 7 bases and J dropped 0 bases, with 12 bases sitting between them. This CDR3 region has 15 residues. Germline V CDR1 and CDR2: MNHEY, SVGAGI. CDR3 bases: TGTGCCAGCAAGCGCCCCGCGGCGAACACCGGGGAGCTGTTTTTT. Amino acids: CASKRPAANTGELFF.

The chain links TRBV7-3 to TRBJ2-2, with TRBD2 identical over 8 bases. The CDR3 runs to 16 residues. Germline CDR1 is SGHTA and CDR2 is FQGTGA. V lost 2 bases to trimming and J lost 4 bases; unmatched junction nucleotides: 6. The CDR3 region has the DNA TGTGCCAGCAGCTTAGTGCCGGGGGGGACCACCGGGGAGCTGTTTTTT. Protein: CASSLVPGGTTGELFF.

J is TRBJ2-7 and V is TRBV28; 9 bases map to TRBD1. CDR3 length equals 15 residues. Germline CDR1 and CDR2: MDHEN and SYDVKM. J was trimmed by 3 bases and V by 5 bases; bases with no gene match: 8. The CDR3: CASSDLWTGVYEQYF. The CDR3 DNA follows: TGTGCCAGCAGTGACCTCTGGACAGGGGTCTACGAGCAGTACTTC.

The rearrangement uses TRBV5-4 and TRBJ2-3; D gene ambiguous. The CDR3 extends over 14 amino acids. Germline values: CDR1 SGHNT, CDR2 YYREEE (reference sequence). V lost 4 bases to trimming and J lost 2 bases, with 11 bases between them. CDR3 residues: CASSPLGSTDTQYF. The CDR3, as DNA: TGTGCCAGCAGCCCCCTGGGCTCCACAGATACGCAGTATTTT.

This clone has only a few counts. The gene calls are TRBV27 and TRBJ1-1; the D gene is possibly TRBD1 (5 bases). This CDR3 has 15 amino acids. Germline V lookup: CDR1 MNHEY, CDR2 SMNVEV (reference sequence). V shed 5 bases and J shed 10 bases, with 23 bases lying between them. The CDR3 bases are TGTGCCAGCAGTGGGCGTGGGGCAGGGAAAGGGGTAGCTTTCTTT. Translation: CASSGRGAGKGVAFF.

This clone has a handful of counts. The gene calls are TRBV6-7 and TRBJ2-7; maybe TRBD1 (6 bases). TRBV6-7 carries the ORF label, with uncertain function. V was trimmed by 2 bases and J by 2 bases, leaving 16 bases between them. The CDR3 length is 16 residues. CDR3 in amino acids: CASSYPIRQVPYEQYF. In DNA, the CDR3 is TGTGCCAGCAGTTACCCGATCCGACAGGTCCCCTACGAGCAGTACTTC.

V usage is TRBV5-1 and J usage is TRBJ2-5; 8 positions match TRBD1. The CDR3 runs to 14 residues. J was trimmed by 5 bases and V by 5 bases; bases with no gene match: 8. The germline gives CDR1 SGHRS, CDR2 YFSETQ. This chain's CDR3 is CASRIRGQVETQYF. The CDR3 coding sequence is TGCGCCAGCAGGATACGGGGACAGGTGGAGACCCAGTACTTC.

This rearrangement joins TRBV7-9 to TRBJ2-3, with a possible D match to TRBD2 (5 bases). The CDR3 runs 11 residues. Germline V gives CDR1 SEHNR, CDR2 FQNEAQ (reference sequence). The CDR3 here is CAVQEEDTQYF. The CDR3 DNA reads TGTGCTGTTCAGGAGGAGGATACGCAGTATTTT.

The chain uses TRBV5-1 and TRBJ2-5; 7 bases line up with TRBD1. CDR1 SGHRS and CDR2 YFSETQ come from the germline V gene. The V and J ends lost 5 bases and 3 bases, in that order; junction bases with no gene match: 10. The CDR3 spans 15 residues. The CDR3 nucleotides are TGCGCCAGCAGTCCCCTCGGGGACAGAGAAGAGACCCAGTACTTC. Translating it yields CASSPLGDREETQYF.

The chain is built from TRBV5-1 and TRBJ1-3; maybe TRBD1 (6 bases). The germline V and J ends were trimmed by 4 bases and 0 bases, with 17 bases remaining between them. Germline assignment: CDR1 SGHRS and CDR2 YFSETQ. This CDR3 comprises 17 residues. For the CDR3, the DNA is TGCGCCAGCAGCCGATCGGACAGAAAGAGCTCTGGAAACACCATATATTTT. Encoded protein: CASSRSDRKSSGNTIYF.

The chain employs TRBV28 and TRBJ2-3; 12 bases match TRBD2. There are 17 residues in the CDR3. Germline CDR1 and CDR2: MDHEN and SYDVKM. V lost 6 bases, J lost 4 bases, and 11 bases stayed unmatched. CDR3 protein: CASSLLAGGGIPDTQYF. The CDR3 region has the DNA TGTGCCAGCAGCCTCCTAGCGGGAGGGGGGATTCCAGATACGCAGTATTTT. Based on the CDR3 plus reference TRBV28 and TRBJ2-3, the full variable domain is DVKVTQSSRYLVKRTGEKVFLECVQDMDHENMFWYRQDPGLGLRLIYFSYDVKMKEKGDIPEGYSVSREKKERFSLILESASTNQTSMYLCASSLLAGGGIPDTQYFGPGTRLTVL.

V gene TRBV5-1 combines with J gene TRBJ1-1; D gene uncertain. Deletions cut 4 bases from V and 4 bases from J, with 14 bases between. Germline V CDR1 and CDR2: SGHRS, YFSETQ. The CDR3 loop spans 14 amino acids. CDR3 nucleotides: TGCGCCAGCAGCGGCAACCAACGGGGCACTGAAGCTTTCTTT. Protein product: CASSGNQRGTEAFF.

The chain has TRBV7-6 and TRBJ1-2; 12 positions agree with TRBD1. The CDR3 is 16 residues long. The J segment lost 6 bases and the V segment lost 4 bases, leaving 9 bases of the junction unmatched. The germline V gene encodes CDR1 SGHVS and CDR2 FNYEAQ. The CDR3 region is CASSSGDRGQQDGYTF. The CDR3 DNA follows: TGTGCCAGCAGCTCGGGGGACAGGGGGCAACAGGATGGCTACACCTTC. Looking up the rest from reference TRBV7-6 and TRBJ1-2 gives the full variable domain: GAGVSQSPRYKVTKRGQDVALRCDPISGHVSLYWYRQALGQGPEFLTYFNYEAQQDKSGLPNDRFSAERPEGSISTLTIQRTEQRDSAMYRCASSSGDRGQQDGYTFGSGTRLTVV.

This chain links TRBV28 with TRBJ2-7; 7 nucleotides line up with TRBD1. CDR3 length equals 14 residues. V gave up 7 bases and J gave up 5 bases; unmatched junction bases: 11. The germline V gene encodes CDR1 MDHEN and CDR2 SYDVKM. This CDR3 reads CASTPGQRAHEQYF. The DNA of the CDR3 is TGTGCCAGCACCCCGGGACAGAGGGCCCACGAGCAGTACTTC.

This clone came up a few times. The J gene is TRBJ2-7, the V gene TRBV4-1, with TRBD1 as a possible D gene (7 bases). V was pared by 0 bases and J by 4 bases, with 13 bases between. The CDR3 runs to 15 residues. Germline V lookup: CDR1 MGHRA, CDR2 YSYEKL. Here the CDR3 reads CASSQEAGGIYEQYF. The CDR3 coding sequence is TGCGCCAGCAGCCAAGAGGCAGGGGGGATTTACGAGCAGTACTTC.

The gene calls are TRBV5-8 and TRBJ1-5, with D unresolved. The CDR3 has 14 residues. V gave up 5 bases and J gave up 7 bases, with 16 bases separating them. The V gene's germline CDR1 is SGHTS and CDR2 YDEGEE. CDR3 DNA: TGTGCCAGCAGGGATGATAGTCTAGAGCAGCCCCAGCATTTT. As protein: CASRDDSLEQPQHF. The entire variable domain, with the rest obtained from reference TRBV5-8 and TRBJ1-5, is as follows: EAGVTQSPTHLIKTRGQQATLRCSPISGHTSVYWYQQALGLGLQFLLWYDEGEERNRGNFPPRFSGRQFPNYSSELNVNALELEDSALYLCASRDDSLEQPQHFGDGTRLSIL.

This chain connects TRBV19 to TRBJ1-2; D might be TRBD1 (5 bases). V lost 2 bases and J lost 4, with 11 bases in between. CDR1 and CDR2 from the germline V gene are LNHDA and SQIVND (reference sequence). The CDR3 is 14 amino acids. This CDR3 is CASSIFGDFYGYTF. CDR3 coding DNA: TGTGCCAGTAGTATATTCGGGGACTTCTATGGCTACACCTTC.

This clone turned up a few times. The chain recombines TRBV9 with TRBJ2-1; 13 nucleotides line up with TRBD2. Germline lookup yields CDR1 SGDLS and CDR2 YYNGEE. Losses at the gene ends were 3 bases for V and 9 bases for J; bases not matched to a gene: 6. The CDR3 runs to 15 residues. DNA of the CDR3: TGTGCCAGCAGCGGAGGGACTAGCGGGAAGGGTGAGCAGTTCTTC. Translation gives CASSGGTSGKGEQFF. Full variable domain (rest looked up from reference TRBV9 and TRBJ2-1): DSGVTQTPKHLITATGQRVTLRCSPRSGDLSVYWYQQSLDQGLQFLIQYYNGEERAKGNILERFSAQQFPDLHSELNLSSLELGDSALYFCASSGGTSGKGEQFFGPGTRLTVL.

The genes are TRBV7-6 and TRBJ2-3, with TRBD2 matching 9 bases. Germline V lookup: CDR1 SGHVS, CDR2 FNYEAQ. J was trimmed by 4 bases and V by 2 bases; bases with no gene match: 10. The CDR3 covers 17 residues. The DNA of the CDR3 is TGTGCCAGCAGCTTAACCTTTAGCGGGGGTAGCGCAGATACGCAGTATTTT. This codes for CASSLTFSGGSADTQYF.

V gene TRBV9 combines with J gene TRBJ2-3; D gene uncertain. V was pared by 4 bases and J by 0 bases, with 9 bases between. Germline V gene sequence: CDR1 SGDLS, CDR2 YYNGEE. This CDR3 spans 14 amino acids. The CDR3 loop reads CASSLESSTDTQYF. CDR3 nucleotide sequence: TGTGCCAGCAGCCTCGAGAGTAGCACAGATACGCAGTATTTT.

The chain is built from TRBV5-5 and TRBJ1-3; no clear D. Trimming pared 0 bases from V and 4 bases from J, leaving 5 bases between. Per germline, CDR1 SGHKS and CDR2 YYEKEE (reference sequence). The CDR3 is 13 residues long. This chain's CDR3 is CASSLGVGNTIYF. In DNA form, the CDR3 reads TGTGCCAGCAGCTTGGGAGTCGGAAACACCATATATTTT.

In DNA form, the CDR3 reads TGTGCCAGTAGTATCATCCCAGGAGGTGGGGATGGCTACACCTTC. Its translation: CASSIIPGGGDGYTF. The J gene is TRBJ1-2, the V gene TRBV19; no definite D call. Germline-derived CDR1 and CDR2 are LNHDA and SQIVND (reference sequence). The CDR3 is made up of 15 amino acids. V was clipped by 3 bases and J by 6 bases, with 17 bases between them.

This clone was detected once. This rearrangement joins TRBV30 to TRBJ2-3, with a tentative D call TRBD2 (5 bases). Germline CDR1 reads GTSNPN; CDR2 reads SVGIG (reference sequence). V was trimmed by 4 bases and J by 1 base, leaving 15 bases between them. This CDR3 has 15 amino acids. The CDR3 DNA sequence: TGTGCCTGGAAGGTCCAGGCGAGGGGCACAGATACGCAGTATTTT. It is translated as CAWKVQARGTDTQYF.

The chain is built from TRBV7-2 and TRBJ2-3; perhaps TRBD1 as D (5 bases). The CDR3 sequence is 14 residues long. V was shortened by 2 bases and J by 6 bases, with 12 bases between the two germline ends. Germline CDR1 SGHTA, CDR2 FQGNSA. CDR3 sequence: CASSLSKGRDTQYF. The CDR3 coding sequence is TGTGCCAGCAGCTTATCGAAGGGGCGGGATACGCAGTATTTT.

In its sample, this clone was seen once. This sequence joins TRBV7-2 and TRBJ2-2; TRBD1 might be the D (6 bases). CDR1 and CDR2 from the germline V gene are SGHTA and FQGNSA. This CDR3 has 15 residues. Trimming removed 5 bases at V and 6 bases at J, with 16 bases between. As DNA, the CDR3 is TGTGCCAGCAGCCCCGGACAGATAAGGTCCGGGGAGCTGTTTTTT. Amino acids: CASSPGQIRSGELFF.